One sample yielded the 22 T cell receptor beta chains listed below, sequenced in a study of T-cell reconstitution after alpha-beta-depleted transplantation in children (dated by TCRdb to between 2015 and 2016). This sample's treatment or condition label indicates: allogeneic hematopoietic cell transplantation with graft depleted of TCRalphabeta T cells and CD19 B cells. Libraries were constructed by PCR. Sequencing relied on an Illumina HiSeq 2500. TCR library preparation used molecular barcoding, with unique molecular identifiers applied to normalize quantification of the TCRbeta repertoire. The public reads were run again by TCRdb, first through fastp at Q25 and then through MiXCR, and only productive beta chains were kept. Records with the same CDR3 protein are collapsed into one entry carrying the most frequent genes and DNA. The sample contains tens of thousands of distinct CDR3 sequences, 4.9% of them found a single time. Clones ranked in the top ten supply 15% to 20% of the sample.

The sample in question was PBMCs, mostly from graft donor cells, obtained 180 days after TCRalphabeta/CD19-depleted stem cell transplant. Receptors originate from a boy younger than two who had a stem cell transplant for acute myeloid leukemia, so the T cells may come from the graft donor.

This clonotype was counted many times. The chain links TRBV27 to TRBJ1-4; tentatively, D is TRBD1 (5 bases). V was cut by 1 base and J by 5 bases, with 11 bases left in between. Germline assignment: CDR1 MNHEY and CDR2 SMNVEV (reference sequence). This CDR3 is 15 amino acids long. The CDR3 region is CASSLLGGLNEKLFF. Here the CDR3 DNA reads TGTGCCAGCAGTTTATTGGGGGGTTTAAATGAAAAACTGTTTTTT.

This clonotype was seen ten or more times. The V call is TRBV6-1, the J call TRBJ2-3, with 10 bases that match TRBD1. CDR1 MNHNS and CDR2 SASEGT come from the germline V gene. The CDR3 spans 14 residues. With 6 bases clipped from V and 6 bases from J, the junction kept 6 bases outside the gene matches. The CDR3 nucleotides read TGTGCCAGCAGGAGACAGGGGGCAGGGGATACGCAGTATTTT. Its protein product is CASRRQGAGDTQYF.

This clonotype has a count of ten or more. The chain has TRBV29-1 and TRBJ2-3, with TRBD1 matching over 10 bases. Germline CDR1 and CDR2: SQVTM and ANQGSEA. This CDR3 is built from 15 residues. The ends lost 4 bases at V and 1 base at J; junction bases unmatched: 5. The CDR3 DNA reads TGCAGCGTTGCCAGACAGGGGGCCCGCACAGATACGCAGTATTTT. This codes for CSVARQGARTDTQYF.

This clonotype occurred many times. The chain joins TRBV10-3 to TRBJ2-7, with D perhaps assigned TRBD1 or TRBD2 (5 bases each). Per germline, CDR1 ENHRY and CDR2 SYGVKD. The CDR3 has 16 residues. V dropped 6 bases and J dropped 0 bases, with 18 bases sitting between them. CDR3 DNA: TGTGCCATCAGGGCTTCTTGGGACGGAAGCTCCTACGAGCAGTACTTC. Protein sequence: CAIRASWDGSSYEQYF.

This clonotype was found many times. The chain couples TRBV24-1 to TRBJ2-4; 7 positions agree with TRBD2. V was pared by 9 bases and J by 9 bases, with 7 bases of the junction left unmatched. The CDR3 has 12 residues. Germline V CDR1 and CDR2: KGHDR, SFDVKD. The CDR3 sequence: CATSPPGGIQYF. The CDR3 nucleotides are TGTGCCACCTCCCCCCCGGGGGGCATTCAGTACTTC.

This clonotype has a count of ten or more. This chain joins TRBV11-3 and TRBJ2-5, with TRBD1 matching over 9 bases. The CDR3 spans 16 residues. The ends lost 4 bases at V and 2 bases at J; junction bases unmatched: 8. The germline V gene has CDR1 SGHNT and CDR2 YENEEA. Written as DNA, the CDR3 is TGTGCCAGCAGCTCAGACAGGGGGGACCCTCAAGAGACCCAGTACTTC. This codes for CASSSDRGDPQETQYF.

This clonotype was detected ten times or more. J is TRBJ2-7 and V is TRBV4-1; 9 bases are a match to TRBD1. V lost 4 bases, J lost 2 bases, and 6 bases stayed unmatched. CDR3 size: 15 residues. CDR1 MGHRA and CDR2 YSYEKL come from the germline V gene. The CDR3 DNA is TGCGCCAGCAGCCCGGGACAGGGCGAGGCCTACGAGCAGTACGTC. Its protein product is CASSPGQGEAYEQYV.

This clonotype was recorded many times. This CDR3 is CASSLLPGQVSTDTQYF. CDR3 in DNA: TGTGCCAGCAGCTTATTACCGGGACAGGTATCGACAGATACGCAGTATTTT. The chain employs TRBV11-2 and TRBJ2-3, with TRBD1 identical over 8 bases. CDR3 length equals 17 residues. Per germline, CDR1 SGHAT and CDR2 FQNNGV. J gave up 3 bases and V 2 bases, and 10 bases lay outside the gene matches. Together with reference TRBV11-2 and TRBJ2-3, the CDR3 gives the full variable domain: EAGVAQSPRYKIIEKRQSVAFWCNPISGHATLYWYQQILGQGPKLLIQFQNNGVVDDSQLPKDRFSAERLKGVDSTLKIQPAKLEDSAVYLCASSLLPGQVSTDTQYFGPGTRLTVL.

This clonotype showed up many times. The V call is TRBV12-3 or TRBV12-4, the J call TRBJ1-5; the D is unclear. Trimming took 5 bases from V and 0 from J, leaving 11 bases between them. CDR3 length: 15 residues. The CDR3 DNA reads TGTGCCAGCAGTGGTGGACCGGCTAGCAATCAGCCCCAGCATTTT. Amino acid sequence: CASSGGPASNQPQHF.

The chain recombines TRBV7-2 with TRBJ2-6; TRBD1 might be the D (5 bases). The germline gives CDR1 SGHTA, CDR2 FQGNSA. V lost 1 base, J lost 2 bases, and 9 bases lay in between. The CDR3 consists of 16 residues. The CDR3 DNA sequence: TGTGCCAGCAGCTTAGGGGGCAGGGCTGGGGCCAACGTCCTGACTTTC. Its translation: CASSLGGRAGANVLTF.

This clonotype was recorded at least ten times. The chain carries TRBV3-1 and TRBJ2-5; D is unclear. Trimming took off 11 bases at V and 5 bases at J, with 12 bases between the two ends. The CDR3 totals 11 residues. The germline V gene has CDR1 LGHDT and CDR2 YNNKEL (reference sequence). The CDR3 DNA is TGTGCCTCTAGGTGGGGTGAGACCCAGTACTTC. It yields the protein CASRWGETQYF.

This clonotype was detected many times. The rearrangement links TRBV11-2 to TRBJ2-5; TRBD2 aligns across 12 bases. The CDR3 length is 16 residues. Unmatched junction bases numbered 6, after V lost 5 bases and J lost 2 bases. CDR1 SGHAT and CDR2 FQNNGV come from the germline V gene. The CDR3 bases are TGTGCCAGCAGCCCCCGGACTAGCGGGGTACAAGAGACCCAGTACTTC. Translated: CASSPRTSGVQETQYF.

The chain uses TRBV6-2 or TRBV6-3 and TRBJ2-5; possibly TRBD1 or TRBD2 for D (5 bases each). In germline, CDR1 is MNHEY, CDR2 SVGEGT. Trimming shortened V by 2 bases and J by 0 bases, and 10 bases separated the two germline ends. The CDR3 is 15 amino acids. CDR3 sequence reads: CASSYVGVHQETQYF. The CDR3 DNA reads as TGTGCCAGCAGTTACGTGGGGGTCCACCAAGAGACCCAGTACTTC.

This clonotype has ten or more counts. The CDR3, as DNA: TGTGCCAGCGCGGGACTAGCGAGCTACGAGCAGTACTTC. The encoded protein is CASAGLASYEQYF. The rearrangement links TRBV27 to TRBJ2-7; 10 bases are a match to TRBD2. The CDR3 runs 13 residues. The J segment lost 3 bases and the V segment lost 8 bases, leaving 4 bases of the junction unmatched. CDR1 and CDR2 (germline): MNHEY, SMNVEV (reference sequence).

There are many counts of this clonotype. The chain combines TRBV15 with TRBJ2-5; tentative D call: TRBD2 (7 bases). The CDR3 sequence is 13 residues long. In germline, CDR1 is LNHNV, CDR2 YYDKDF (reference sequence). V was pared by 0 bases and J by 13 bases, with 15 bases between. CDR3 region: CATSRDLKGGWYF. CDR3 nucleotides: TGTGCCACCAGCAGAGATCTGAAGGGGGGGTGGTACTTC.

This clonotype was picked up many times. The rearrangement joins TRBV5-1 to TRBJ2-2, with D perhaps TRBD1 (6 bases). The CDR3 has 15 residues. Trimming took 0 bases from V and 4 from J, leaving 10 bases between them. Germline V CDR1 and CDR2: SGHRS, YFSETQ. CDR3 DNA: TGCGCCAGCAGCTTGGCCCCGACAGGCACCGGGGAGCTGTTTTTT. This translates into CASSLAPTGTGELFF. The whole variable domain, remainder taken from reference TRBV5-1 and TRBJ2-2, is KAGVTQTPRYLIKTRGQQVTLSCSPISGHRSVSWYQQTPGQGLQFLFEYFSETQRNKGNFPGRFSGRQFSNSRSEMNVSTLELGDSALYLCASSLAPTGTGELFFGEGSRLTVL.

This clonotype has ten or more counts. The chain recombines TRBV5-1 with TRBJ1-1, with 8 bases lining up with TRBD1. CDR1 SGHRS and CDR2 YFSETQ come from the germline V gene. The junction had 5 bases not matched to a gene; V was cut back by 2 bases and J by 5 bases. The CDR3 length is 14 residues. This CDR3 is CASSLPDRGTEAFF. CDR3 DNA: TGCGCCAGCAGCTTACCCGACAGGGGAACTGAAGCTTTCTTT.

This clonotype was observed a single time. This may arise from a read error, as a much more abundant clone is one base away. V is TRBV6-5 and J is TRBJ2-2; D might be TRBD2 (6 bases). This CDR3 spans 15 amino acids. The germline V gene encodes CDR1 MNHEY and CDR2 SVGAGI. CDR3 loop: CASSYGTWNTGEPFF. The CDR3 DNA sequence: TGTGCCAGCAGTTACGGGACTTGGAACACCGGGGAGCCGTTTTTT.

This clonotype was seen ten or more times. The chain recombines TRBV30 with TRBJ1-4; D unresolved. Germline CDR1 GTSNPN, CDR2 SVGIG (reference sequence). Between the trimmed V and J ends, which lost 0 bases and 8 bases, there was a span of 13 bases. This CDR3 has 14 residues. The CDR3 loop reads CAWSVGLAEEKLFF. The CDR3 coding sequence is TGTGCCTGGAGTGTTGGATTAGCGGAAGAAAAACTGTTTTTT.

This clonotype was observed at least ten times. This chain joins TRBV29-1 and TRBJ2-7; D unclear. CDR3 length: 11 residues. Trimming left V 5 bases short and J 3 bases short, with 8 bases between. The germline gives CDR1 SQVTM, CDR2 ANQGSEA. CDR3 sequence: CSVRASYEQYF. CDR3 sequence (DNA): TGCAGCGTTCGGGCCAGCTACGAGCAGTACTTC.

This clonotype appeared many times. V is TRBV5-1 and J is TRBJ2-2, with D possibly matching TRBD1 (7 bases). Trimming removed 3 bases from V and 10 bases from J, with 16 bases in between. From germline, CDR1 is SGHRS and CDR2 YFSETQ. The CDR3 is made up of 14 amino acids. The CDR3 bases are TGCGCCAGCAGCTATTCAGGGGGAGGCGAGGAGCTGTTTTTT. Encoded protein: CASSYSGGGEELFF. Full variable domain (missing parts from reference TRBV5-1 and TRBJ2-2): KAGVTQTPRYLIKTRGQQVTLSCSPISGHRSVSWYQQTPGQGLQFLFEYFSETQRNKGNFPGRFSGRQFSNSRSEMNVSTLELGDSALYLCASSYSGGGEELFFGEGSRLTVL.

The sample holds many counts of this clonotype. The V call is TRBV5-1, the J call TRBJ1-3; 7 bases line up with TRBD1. The ends lost 0 bases at V and 4 bases at J; junction bases unmatched: 1. Per germline, CDR1 SGHRS and CDR2 YFSETQ. The CDR3 is 14 residues long. The CDR3 DNA sequence: TGCGCCAGCAGCTTGGCGGGACAGGGAAACACCATATATTTT. Residues: CASSLAGQGNTIYF. Looking up the rest from reference TRBV5-1 and TRBJ1-3 gives the full variable domain: KAGVTQTPRYLIKTRGQQVTLSCSPISGHRSVSWYQQTPGQGLQFLFEYFSETQRNKGNFPGRFSGRQFSNSRSEMNVSTLELGDSALYLCASSLAGQGNTIYFGEGSWLTVV.